The clone carrying this T cell receptor (beta chain) was detected a few times. Its target is unknown. These data belong to a study of T-cell memory formation after mild COVID-19. Study-level results: The CD4+ clones that contracted clustered mainly within CM and EM, and the CD8+ clones concentrated in EMRA. Day 15 to 85 contractors were CD4/CD8 balanced; later expanders leaned CD4+. Memory sampled before infection contained some responding clones, suggesting cross-reactive memory joined.

Trimming pared 3 bases from V and 4 bases from J, leaving 12 bases between. The CDR3 sequence is 14 residues long. Germline assignment: CDR1 SGDLS and CDR2 YYNGEE. MiXCR, applied by TCRdb to the 5' RACE reads, yields one record per CDR3 protein. The data contain about 600,000 distinct CDR3 sequences, about 20% of them singletons. The sequence was collected from an adult woman who had mild COVID-19 (a few samples of this study predate the infection). Cell type and time point are not known. The sample was PBMCs or a T cell subset sorted from them (not recorded which). V usage is TRBV9 and J usage is TRBJ2-3; D may correspond to TRBD1 or TRBD2 (6 bases each). CDR3 sequence: CASSGSGGPDTQYF. CDR3 DNA: TGTGCCAGCAGCGGATCCGGGGGCCCAGATACGCAGTATTTT.